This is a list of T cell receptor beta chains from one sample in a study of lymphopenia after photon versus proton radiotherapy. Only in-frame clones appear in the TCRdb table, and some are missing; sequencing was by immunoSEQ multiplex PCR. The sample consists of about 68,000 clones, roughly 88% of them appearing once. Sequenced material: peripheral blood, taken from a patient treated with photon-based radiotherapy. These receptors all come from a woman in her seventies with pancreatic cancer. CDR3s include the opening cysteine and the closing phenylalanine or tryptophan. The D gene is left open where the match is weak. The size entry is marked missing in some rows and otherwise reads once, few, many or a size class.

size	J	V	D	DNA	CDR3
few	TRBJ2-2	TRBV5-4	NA	TGTGCCAGCAGCTTGCGTCTGACCGGGGAGCTGTTTTTT	CASSLRLTGELFF
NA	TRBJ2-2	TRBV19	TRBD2	TGTGCCAGTAGTATAGGGGGACTAGCGGGAGTGAACACCGGGGAGCTGTTTTTT	CASSIGGLAGVNTGELFF
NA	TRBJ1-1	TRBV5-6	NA	TGTGCCAGCAGTACCATGGCAGGGCTGAACACTGAAGCTTTCTTT	CASSTMAGLNTEAFF
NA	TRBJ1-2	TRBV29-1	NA	TGCAGCGTCCTTACCGCTAACTATGGCTACACCTTC	CSVLTANYGYTF
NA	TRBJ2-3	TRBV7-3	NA	TGTGCCAGCAGCTTAACCCCGGCAGATACGCAGTATTTT	CASSLTPADTQYF
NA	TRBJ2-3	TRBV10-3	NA	TGTGCCATCAGTGAGTCAATAGCGGGCACAGATACGCAGTATTTT	CAISESIAGTDTQYF
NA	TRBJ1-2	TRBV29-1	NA	TGCAGCGTTGACTGGCAGGGGACCTATGGCTACACCTTC	CSVDWQGTYGYTF
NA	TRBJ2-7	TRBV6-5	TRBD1	TGTGCCAGCAGAACTGTGACAGGGGACTCCTACGAGCAGTACTTC	CASRTVTGDSYEQYF
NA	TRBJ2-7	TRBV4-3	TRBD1	TGCGCCAGCAGCCGCGGACAGGGACTTTCATACGAGCAGTACTTC	CASSRGQGLSYEQYF
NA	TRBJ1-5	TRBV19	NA	NA	CASRGFLESSNQPQHF
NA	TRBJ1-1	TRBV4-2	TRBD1	TGTGCCAGCAGCCACGGGACAGGAAACACTGAAGCTTTCTTT	CASSHGTGNTEAFF
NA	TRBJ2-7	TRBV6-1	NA	TGTGCCAGCAGTGAAGGAGCCGGACAAGGGTCCTACGAGCAGTACTTC	CASSEGAGQGSYEQYF
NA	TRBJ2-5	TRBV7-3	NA	TGTGCCAGCAGCCAGCCGAGGGAGACCCAGTACTTC	CASSQPRETQYF
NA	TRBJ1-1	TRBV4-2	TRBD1	TGTGCCAGCAGCCAAGATCGGAGTGGACAGGGCGGAGGAGCTTTCTTT	CASSQDRSGQGGGAFF
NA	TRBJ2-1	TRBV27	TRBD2	TGTGCCAGCAGTTTCCGCGGGGGATATAGCGGGAGAAGGCATGAGCAGTTCTTC	CASSFRGGYSGRRHEQFF
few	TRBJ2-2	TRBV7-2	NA	TGTGCCAGCAGCCCGTACACCGGGGAGCTGTTTTTT	CASSPYTGELFF
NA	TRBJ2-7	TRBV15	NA	TGTGCCACCAGCAGGACGACTAGTTTGGAGCAGTACTTC	CATSRTTSLEQYF
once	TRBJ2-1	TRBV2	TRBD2	TGTGCCAGCAGCGGGACTAGCGGATACAATGAGCAGTTCTTC	CASSGTSGYNEQFF
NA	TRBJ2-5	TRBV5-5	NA	TGTGCCAGCAGCCTCTATGGTGGGTCACAAGAGACCCAGTACTTC	CASSLYGGSQETQYF
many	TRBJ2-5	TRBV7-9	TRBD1	TGTGCCAGCAGCTTAGATTCAGGGACAGACCAAGAGACCCAGTACTTC	CASSLDSGTDQETQYF
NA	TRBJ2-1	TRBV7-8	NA	TGTGCCAGCAGCTTCGGCGGGGATGAGCAGTTCTTC	CASSFGGDEQFF
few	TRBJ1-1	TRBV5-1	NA	TGCGCCAGCAGCTCGTCTAACCTACAGAACACTGAAGCTTTCTTT	CASSSSNLQNTEAFF
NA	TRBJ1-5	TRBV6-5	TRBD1	TGTGCCAGCAGGACAGGGGGAGAGGATCAGCCCCAGCATTTT	CASRTGGEDQPQHF
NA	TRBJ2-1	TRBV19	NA	TGTGCCAGTAGTATGGGACTCCTCTCCTACAATGAGCAGTTCTTC	CASSMGLLSYNEQFF
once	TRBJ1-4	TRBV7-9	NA	TGTGCCAGCAGCCAGGGACGGTCTAATGAAAAACTGTTTTTT	CASSQGRSNEKLFF
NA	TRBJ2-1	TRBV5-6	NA	TGTGCCAGCAGCTCGGCCCCTTTAGCCGGAGAGCAGTTCTTC	CASSSAPLAGEQFF
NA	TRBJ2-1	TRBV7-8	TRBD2	TGTGCCAGCAGCTTACAGGGACTAGCGGGATACAATGAGCAGTTCTTC	CASSLQGLAGYNEQFF
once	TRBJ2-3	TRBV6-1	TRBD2	TGTGCCAGCAATCGACTAGCGGGAGTTGCAGATACGCAGTATTTT	CASNRLAGVADTQYF
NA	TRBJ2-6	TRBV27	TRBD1	TGTGCCAGCAGCTACAGGGGATTTCAGTCTGGGGCCAACGTCCTGACTTTC	CASSYRGFQSGANVLTF
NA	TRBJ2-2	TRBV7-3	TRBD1	TGTGCCAGCAGCTTCACAGGGGGCGGCACCGGGGAGCTGTTTTTT	CASSFTGGGTGELFF
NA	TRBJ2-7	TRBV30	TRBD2	TGTGCCTGGAGTGTACGAGGACTAGCGGGAGGGTGGGGTGAGCAGTACTTC	CAWSVRGLAGGWGEQYF
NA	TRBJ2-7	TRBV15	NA	TGTGCCACCGCTCCGGCGGGGGCCACCTACGAGCAGTACTTC	CATAPAGATYEQYF
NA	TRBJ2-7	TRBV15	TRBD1	TGTGCCACCAGCAGGGGCTCAGGCAGGGGGAGCTCCTACGAGCAGTACTTC	CATSRGSGRGSSYEQYF
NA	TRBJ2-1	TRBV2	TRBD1	TGTGCCAGCAGCCGGGACAGGGGGGGAAATGAGCAGTTCTTC	CASSRDRGGNEQFF
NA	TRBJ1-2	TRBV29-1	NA	TGCAGCGTTGTGGGGGCGCGGGGGGACTATGGCTACACCTTC	CSVVGARGDYGYTF
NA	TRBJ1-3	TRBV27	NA	TGTGCCAGCAGTCGCGAACCACCCGGGCCCCTCTCTGGAAACACCATATATTTT	CASSREPPGPLSGNTIYF
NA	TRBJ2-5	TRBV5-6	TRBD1	TGTGCCAGCAGCCTCGTCTTTGGGGGTACAGGGGGAGGCGAGACCCAGTACTTC	CASSLVFGGTGGGETQYF
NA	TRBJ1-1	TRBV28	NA	TGTGCCAGCAGCTCCCCCACTGAAGCTTTCTTT	CASSSPTEAFF
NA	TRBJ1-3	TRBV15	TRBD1	TGTGCCACCTCGGGACAGGACTTTGGAAACACCATATATTTT	CATSGQDFGNTIYF
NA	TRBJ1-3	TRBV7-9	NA	TGTGCCAGCAGCTTTCCGGTGTCTGGAAACACCATATATTTT	CASSFPVSGNTIYF
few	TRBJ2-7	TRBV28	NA	TGTGCCAGCAGGGCGACCGGGCCGCGGGTCGAGCAGTACTTC	CASRATGPRVEQYF
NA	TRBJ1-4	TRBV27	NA	TGTGCCAGCATCCTCGCAGGTGCTGGCCCCGCAACTAATGAAAAACTGTTTTTT	CASILAGAGPATNEKLFF
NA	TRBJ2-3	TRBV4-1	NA	TGCGCCAGCAGCCAAGATTCCCCAGATACGCAGTATTTT	CASSQDSPDTQYF
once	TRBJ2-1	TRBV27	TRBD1	TGTGCCAGCAGTTCTACAGGGGGCGTTGAAAATCGCAATGAGCAGTTCTTC	CASSSTGGVENRNEQFF
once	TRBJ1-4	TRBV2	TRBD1	TGTGCCAGCACCCGGGACAGGGATGAAAAACTGTTTTTT	CASTRDRDEKLFF
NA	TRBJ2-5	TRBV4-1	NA	TGCGCCAGCAGCCAGCAAGCAGGGGATGGTTTGGAGACCCAGTACTTC	CASSQQAGDGLETQYF
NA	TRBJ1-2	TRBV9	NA	TGTGCCAGCAGCCCCTTCGGAGGAGATGGCTACACCTTC	CASSPFGGDGYTF
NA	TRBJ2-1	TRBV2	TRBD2	TGTGCCAGCAGTGAAGCCGGGACTAGTTTTACGAATGAGCAGTTCTTC	CASSEAGTSFTNEQFF
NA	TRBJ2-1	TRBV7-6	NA	TGTGCCAGCAGCTTAGAGGACCGCAATGAGCAGTTCTTC	CASSLEDRNEQFF
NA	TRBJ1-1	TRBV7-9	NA	TGTGCCAGCAGCTCCCCTGTTAACAGTGAAAGCACTGAAGCTTTCTTT	CASSSPVNSESTEAFF
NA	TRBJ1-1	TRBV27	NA	TGTGCCAGCAGTACCTATAACACTGAAGCTTTCTTT	CASSTYNTEAFF
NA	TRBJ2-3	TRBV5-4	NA	TGTGCCAGCAGCTCGGTGACTCGCACAGATACGCAGTATTTT	CASSSVTRTDTQYF
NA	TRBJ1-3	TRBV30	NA	TGTGCCTGGAGTGTACGAGGGGGAACGGGAAACACCATATATTTT	CAWSVRGGTGNTIYF
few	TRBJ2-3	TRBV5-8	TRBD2	TGTGCCAGCAGCTGGGACGGGGGGAGGGCCGTAGATACGCAGTATTTT	CASSWDGGRAVDTQYF